The 10 T cell receptor beta chains given below trace back to one sample, sequenced in a study of early T cells in non-severe SARS-CoV-2 infection. TCRdb fed the 5' RACE reads into MiXCR, producing one record per CDR3 protein. The sample yields about 84,000 distinct CDR3 sequences, about 12% seen once. Sequenced sample: whole blood. The receptors were gathered from an adult who was a healthcare worker with PCR-confirmed SARS-CoV-2 infection or an uninfected control (not recorded which).

This clonotype was observed a few times. This rearrangement joins TRBV5-4 to TRBJ1-3; D unresolved. CDR3 length: 16 residues. Germline CDR1 and CDR2: SGHNT and YYREEE (reference sequence). Trimming left V 4 bases short and J 2 bases short, with 16 bases between. CDR3 sequence (DNA): TGTGCCAGCAGCACCATGGCCAGAACTGCTGGAAACACCATATATTTT. It codes for CASSTMARTAGNTIYF.

This clonotype was counted many times. This rearrangement joins TRBV3-1 to TRBJ2-1, with D tentatively TRBD1 or TRBD2 (6 bases each). The germline V gene encodes CDR1 LGHDT and CDR2 YNNKEL (reference sequence). V lost 5 bases and J lost 9, with 14 bases in between. The CDR3 contains 13 residues. The DNA of the CDR3 is TGTGCCAGCAGCTTCGGGGGCGGAATTGAGCAGTTCTTC. It codes for CASSFGGGIEQFF.

In this sample, this clonotype turned up many times. The chain is built from TRBV11-2 and TRBJ2-3; D is ambiguous. The CDR3 loop spans 15 amino acids. V was clipped by 7 bases and J by 1 base, with 15 bases between them. Germline V gene sequence: CDR1 SGHAT, CDR2 FQNNGV. The CDR3 DNA follows: TGTGCCAGCATTCCATGGCCGCCGGGCACAGATACGCAGTATTTT. This sequence encodes CASIPWPPGTDTQYF.

This clonotype was counted a few times. CDR3 DNA: TGTGCCTGGAGTACGGATGAAAAACTGTTTTTT. Residues: CAWSTDEKLFF. V is TRBV30 and J is TRBJ1-4; D uncertain. CDR3 length: 11 residues. Germline lookup yields CDR1 GTSNPN and CDR2 SVGIG (reference sequence). Trimming removed 2 bases from V and 6 bases from J, with 4 bases in between.

Many counts were recorded for this clonotype. The rearrangement joins TRBV29-1 to TRBJ1-4, with D possibly matching TRBD1 (5 bases). The germline CDR1 and CDR2 sequences are SQVTM and ANQGSEA. V gave up 4 bases and J gave up 9 bases, with 9 bases separating them. There are 11 residues in the CDR3. CDR3 coding DNA: TGCAGCGTTGCGGGGGAGAAAAAACTGTTTTTT. It encodes CSVAGEKKLFF.

The chain recombines TRBV7-9 with TRBJ1-1, with D unresolved. Germline V gene sequence: CDR1 SEHNR, CDR2 FQNEAQ (reference sequence). This CDR3 has 15 residues. Trimming cost V 1 base and J 0 bases, with 9 bases left between them. The CDR3 nucleotides read TGTGCCAGCAGCTTAGACGTCGGAGTGAACACTGAAGCTTTCTTT. It codes for CASSLDVGVNTEAFF.

This clonotype was detected ten times or more. The chain recombines TRBV10-2 with TRBJ2-1; TRBD2 agrees at 8 bases. Germline V gives CDR1 WSHSY, CDR2 SAAADI. With 5 bases clipped from V and 8 bases from J, the junction kept 8 bases outside the gene matches. The CDR3 is 14 residues long. The CDR3 DNA sequence: TGCGCCAGCAGTTCCGGGACTAGGGCGGATGAGCAGTTCTTC. Translating it yields CASSSGTRADEQFF.

This clonotype was recorded at least ten times. The CDR3 DNA sequence: TGTGCCAGTAGTATAGTCCAGGGAGCCTACGAGCAGTACTTC. Translating it yields CASSIVQGAYEQYF. The chain carries TRBV19 and TRBJ2-7, with D perhaps being TRBD1 or TRBD2 (5 bases each). Germline loops: CDR1 LNHDA, CDR2 SQIVND (reference sequence). Trimming removed 1 base from V and 2 bases from J, with 9 bases in between. This CDR3 region has 14 residues.

This sequence joins TRBV12-5 and TRBJ1-1; D gene unclear. Trimming removed 2 bases from V and 8 bases from J, with 6 bases in between. The CDR3 is 11 residues long. Germline V gene sequence: CDR1 LGHNT, CDR2 FRNRAP. The CDR3 sequence: CASGLKGEAFF. In DNA form, the CDR3 reads TGTGCTAGTGGTTTGAAAGGGGAAGCTTTCTTT.

This clonotype was found many times. V and J are TRBV10-1 and TRBJ2-1, with D maybe TRBD2 (6 bases). The germline gives CDR1 WNHNN, CDR2 SYGVQD (reference sequence). Trimming removed 4 bases at V and 9 bases at J, with 19 bases between. The length of the CDR3 is 15 residues. CDR3 nucleotide sequence: TGCGCCAGCAGTGTGGATTTAGCGGCGGTCGGTGAGCAGTTCTTC. It yields the protein CASSVDLAAVGEQFF.